The 18 T cell receptor beta chains below all came from one sample that was sequenced in a study of radiation and T cells in renal cell carcinoma. Regarding time point: blood 4 weeks post-SBRT, at nephrectomy. As for treatment: 15 Gy SBRT to primary tumor, nephrectomy 4 weeks later. TCRdb's copy holds only in-frame clones and misses some; the assay was immunoSEQ multiplex PCR. The sample holds some 97,000 clones, 75% to 85% seen once. The sample in question was blood, obtained from a patient whose treatment included radiotherapy and nephrectomy. Every receptor here comes from a man aged 55 to 70 with renal cell carcinoma.

The chain recombines TRBV6-1 with TRBJ2-7, with D perhaps matching TRBD2 (5 bases). The length of the CDR3 is 12 residues. The V end was cut by 5 bases, the J end by 6 bases, with 11 bases between. Germline CDR1 MNHNS, CDR2 SASEGT. CDR3 sequence (DNA): TGTGCCAGCAGTTCGGGATCGGGCGAGCAGTACTTC. Residues: CASSSGSGEQYF.

The J gene is TRBJ2-3, the V gene TRBV2; D gene unclear. Germline loops: CDR1 SNHLY, CDR2 FYNNEI. The CDR3 has 14 amino acids. Trimming shortened V by 7 bases and J by 2 bases, and 13 bases separated the two germline ends. The CDR3 sequence: CASNGQLITDTQYF. In DNA form, the CDR3 reads TGTGCCAGCAATGGCCAGCTGATCACAGATACGCAGTATTTT.

The rearrangement joins TRBV7-9 to TRBJ2-2; TRBD1 agrees at 9 bases. The CDR3 is 17 amino acids. The trim removed 5 bases at V and 3 bases at J, leaving 10 bases unmatched. Germline CDR1 SEHNR, CDR2 FQNEAQ (reference sequence). The CDR3 reads CASSARDREPYTGELFF. The DNA of the CDR3 is TGTGCCAGCAGCGCCAGGGACAGGGAGCCCTACACCGGGGAGCTGTTTTTT.

The rearrangement links TRBV19 to TRBJ1-2; maybe TRBD1 (6 bases). Between the trimmed V and J ends, which lost 0 bases and 7 bases, there was a span of 15 bases. Germline V lookup: CDR1 LNHDA, CDR2 SQIVND (reference sequence). The CDR3 extends over 15 amino acids. CDR3 sequence reads: CASSIDRDNLLGYTF. Written as DNA, the CDR3 is TGTGCCAGTAGTATAGATCGGGACAACCTTCTTGGCTACACCTTC.

The V gene is TRBV28, the J gene TRBJ1-2; maybe TRBD1 (5 bases). Trimming shortened V by 5 bases and J by 8 bases, and 15 bases separated the two germline ends. This CDR3 contains 13 residues. In germline, CDR1 is MDHEN, CDR2 SYDVKM. This chain's CDR3 is CASSRVTGGGYTF. The CDR3, as DNA: TGTGCCAGCAGTAGGGTAACAGGCGGCGGCTACACCTTC.

The J gene is TRBJ2-1, the V gene TRBV9; no reliable D call. Trimming left V 5 bases short and J 8 bases short, with 11 bases between. CDR1 is SGDLS and CDR2 is YYNGEE in the germline V gene. CDR3 length: 12 residues. The CDR3: CASSTQRDEQFF. The CDR3 DNA is TGTGCCAGCAGTACCCAGAGAGATGAGCAGTTCTTC.

The rearrangement links TRBV10-3 to TRBJ1-1, with 7 bases fitting TRBD1. V trimming: 2 bases; J trimming: 0 bases; junction bases outside the gene matches: 9. Germline V gene lookup returns CDR1 ENHRY and CDR2 SYGVKD. This CDR3 region has 17 residues. In DNA, the CDR3 is TGTGCCATCAGTGAGATGACAGGGTCTGATTTGAACACTGAAGCTTTCTTT. This encodes CAISEMTGSDLNTEAFF.

V and J are TRBV5-1 and TRBJ2-2; 10 nucleotides agree with TRBD2. J lost 7 bases, V lost 4 bases, and 7 bases had no gene match. The length of the CDR3 is 15 residues. Germline CDR1 reads SGHRS; CDR2 reads YFSETQ. The CDR3 DNA reads as TGCGCCAGCAGCAGCGCTAGCGGGAGACACGGGGAGCTGTTTTTT. Protein sequence: CASSSASGRHGELFF.

This clone was counted once. The V and J genes are TRBV28 and TRBJ1-1; a weak D match, TRBD1 (5 bases). There are 14 residues in the CDR3. Germline assignment: CDR1 MDHEN and CDR2 SYDVKM. V lost 10 bases and J 3 bases, leaving 18 bases between the germline ends. In nucleotides, the CDR3 is TGTGCCACCGAACTTCGGGGCGAGGACACTGAAGCTTTCTTT. Translation gives CATELRGEDTEAFF. The full variable domain, with the rest looked up from reference TRBV28 and TRBJ1-1, is DVKVTQSSRYLVKRTGEKVFLECVQDMDHENMFWYRQDPGLGLRLIYFSYDVKMKEKGDIPEGYSVSREKKERFSLILESASTNQTSMYLCATELRGEDTEAFFGQGTRLTVV.

The V gene is TRBV6-6, the J gene TRBJ2-7, with D tentatively TRBD1 (5 bases). The germline V and J ends were trimmed by 2 bases and 4 bases, with 9 bases remaining between them. The germline gives CDR1 MNHNY, CDR2 SVGAGI (reference sequence). The CDR3 totals 13 residues. This chain's CDR3 is CASSYQGAYEQYF. CDR3 coding DNA: TGTGCCAGCAGTTACCAGGGTGCGTACGAGCAGTACTTC.

The rearrangement links TRBV7-3 to TRBJ2-1; 8 bases are shared with TRBD2. Unmatched junction bases numbered 5, after V lost 0 bases and J lost 7 bases. Germline-derived CDR1 and CDR2 are SGHTA and FQGTGA. CDR3 length: 15 amino acids. In nucleotides, the CDR3 is TGTGCCAGCAGCTTAACTGGGACTAGGAATAATGAGCAGTTCTTC. It translates to CASSLTGTRNNEQFF.

The chain employs TRBV6-5 and TRBJ2-2; 7 bases are a match to TRBD2. The V gene end was trimmed by 0 bases and the J gene end by 4 bases; junction bases not matched to a gene: 5. CDR1 MNHEY and CDR2 SVGAGI come from the germline V gene. The CDR3 runs 16 residues. The CDR3 region is CASSYSGGLSTGELFF. CDR3 DNA: TGTGCCAGCAGTTACTCGGGGGGACTATCCACCGGGGAGCTGTTTTTT.

V usage is TRBV29-1 and J usage is TRBJ2-1, with TRBD2 matching 10 bases. The CDR3 totals 13 residues. Germline values: CDR1 SQVTM, CDR2 ANQGSEA. V trimming: 6 bases; J trimming: 5 bases; junction bases outside the gene matches: 4. For the CDR3, the DNA is TGCAGCGTCGGACTAGCGGACCACAATGAGCAGTTCTTC. Translated, it gives CSVGLADHNEQFF.

The chain joins TRBV30 to TRBJ2-3; 7 bases agree with TRBD1. V trimming: 4 bases; J trimming: 3 bases; junction bases outside the gene matches: 7. CDR3 length: 14 amino acids. Germline V gene data show CDR1 as GTSNPN and CDR2 as SVGIG (reference sequence). The CDR3 DNA reads TGTGCCTGGAATCGGGACAGAACTACAGATACGCAGTATTTT. It codes for CAWNRDRTTDTQYF.

This clone is a singleton in its sample. The J gene is TRBJ2-5, the V gene TRBV5-4, with D hard to call. V shed 6 bases and J shed 1 base, with 10 bases lying between them. Germline V gene sequence: CDR1 SGHNT, CDR2 YYREEE (reference sequence). The CDR3 loop spans 13 amino acids. CDR3 nucleotides: TGTGCCAGCACCATACCCGGCCAAGAGACCCAGTACTTC. The encoded protein is CASTIPGQETQYF.

This sequence joins TRBV7-9 and TRBJ2-4; 7 bases fit TRBD2. This CDR3 has 15 amino acids. With 0 bases clipped from V and 1 base from J, the junction kept 0 bases outside the gene matches. Germline assignment: CDR1 SEHNR and CDR2 FQNEAQ (reference sequence). In DNA form, the CDR3 reads TGTGCCAGCAGCTTAGCGGGAGGGGCCAAAAACATTCAGTACTTC. Protein: CASSLAGGAKNIQYF.

The chain carries TRBV4-1 and TRBJ2-7, with unresolved D. Trimming removed 2 bases at V and 2 bases at J, with 4 bases between. Germline V lookup: CDR1 MGHRA, CDR2 YSYEKL. The CDR3 extends over 12 amino acids. The CDR3 loop reads CASSQSPYEQYF. CDR3 sequence (DNA): TGCGCCAGCAGCCAAAGTCCCTACGAGCAGTACTTC.

The chain joins TRBV18 to TRBJ2-3; 13 positions agree with TRBD2. Trimming cost V 6 bases and J 6 bases; bases outside gene matches: 9. The CDR3 covers 16 residues. Germline CDR1 KGHSH, CDR2 LQKENI. DNA of the CDR3: TGTGCCAGCTCCAAGGAAGGACTAGCGGGAGAGGATACGCAGTATTTT. This codes for CASSKEGLAGEDTQYF.